The 17 T cell receptor beta chains in this list originate from one sample, sequenced in a study of shared clonotypes between healthy human individuals. Generated by immunoSEQ multiplex PCR, the TCRdb table keeps only in-frame clones and is missing some. The sample lists about 2,500,000 clones; approximately 94% were seen once. The specimen sequenced was naive CD4+ T cells sorted from blood. The subset denotes: CD45RA+ positively selected. These receptors originate from a young man in good health.

This chain uses TRBV18 with TRBJ1-2; no definite D call. Trimming took off 3 bases at V and 4 bases at J, with 18 bases between the two ends. This CDR3 is 16 amino acids long. Germline assignment: CDR1 KGHSH and CDR2 LQKENI. CDR3 protein: CASSPLTGEGGYGYTF. The CDR3 DNA reads as TGTGCCAGCTCACCCCTGACCGGGGAAGGCGGCTATGGCTACACCTTC.

The chain uses TRBV5-4 and TRBJ2-3, with no clear D. The ends were cut back, 4 bases at V and 0 bases at J, with 12 bases in the middle. The CDR3 has 15 amino acids. CDR1 and CDR2 (germline): SGHNT, YYREEE (reference sequence). CDR3 nucleotide sequence: TGTGCCAGCAGCCTGGATTTTACTAGCACAGATACGCAGTATTTT. Translation: CASSLDFTSTDTQYF. Supplemented by reference TRBV5-4 and TRBJ2-3, the full variable domain reads ETGVTQSPTHLIKTRGQQVTLRCSSQSGHNTVSWYQQALGQGPQFIFQYYREEENGRGNFPPRFSGLQFPNYSSELNVNALELDDSALYLCASSLDFTSTDTQYFGPGTRLTVL.

The chain recombines TRBV11-2 with TRBJ2-1; D remains ambiguous. V was trimmed by 3 bases and J by 11 bases, leaving 11 bases between them. This CDR3 has 12 residues. From germline, CDR1 is SGHAT and CDR2 FQNNGV. This CDR3 reads CASSLASTKQFF. The CDR3 DNA reads TGTGCCAGCAGCTTGGCCTCGACAAAGCAGTTCTTC.

This chain uses TRBV30 with TRBJ1-3; D remains unclear. Trimming removed 1 base at V and 2 bases at J, with 6 bases between. The germline CDR1 and CDR2 sequences are GTSNPN and SVGIG (reference sequence). The CDR3 length is 13 residues. CDR3 sequence: CAWSDLPGNTIYF. CDR3 sequence (DNA): TGTGCCTGGAGTGATTTACCTGGAAACACCATATATTTT.

The chain uses TRBV29-1 and TRBJ1-1; D is unresolved. The V end lost 5 bases, the J end lost 1 base, and 11 bases lay between the germline ends. The CDR3 is 13 residues long. Germline-derived CDR1 and CDR2 are SQVTM and ANQGSEA. The CDR3 sequence: CSVTVSGNTEAFF. DNA for the CDR3: TGCAGCGTTACGGTTTCGGGGAACACTGAAGCTTTCTTT. The full variable domain, in which reference TRBV29-1 and TRBJ1-1 provide the parts outside the CDR3, is SAVISQKPSRDICQRGTSLTIQCQVDSQVTMMFWYRQQPGQSLTLIATANQGSEATYESGFVIDKFPISRPNLTFSTLTVSNMSPEDSSIYLCSVTVSGNTEAFFGQGTRLTVV.

The gene calls are TRBV11-2 and TRBJ2-5; 12 nucleotides agree with TRBD2. The V gene's germline CDR1 is SGHAT and CDR2 FQNNGV. This CDR3 spans 14 amino acids. V dropped 6 bases and J dropped 1; count of bases not matched to a gene: 0. The CDR3 here is CASRLAGGQETQYF. The CDR3 DNA is TGTGCCAGCAGACTAGCGGGGGGCCAAGAGACCCAGTACTTC.

V gene TRBV23-1 combines with J gene TRBJ1-6; the match to TRBD1 covers 11 bases. TRBV23-1 belongs to the ORF category, with a function that is uncertain. There are 17 residues in the CDR3. The J segment lost 7 bases and the V segment lost 0 bases, leaving 5 bases of the junction unmatched. The CDR3 protein is CASSQSPGQGGNSPLHF. Here the CDR3 DNA reads TGCGCCAGCAGTCAATCCCCGGGACAGGGGGGAAATTCACCCCTCCACTTT.

This rearrangement joins TRBV13 to TRBJ2-5; 14 bases agree with TRBD2. The CDR3 consists of 17 residues. Germline lookup yields CDR1 PRHDT and CDR2 FYEKMQ (reference sequence). Trimming at V came to 5 bases and at J to 4 bases, leaving 9 bases not matched to a gene. CDR3 DNA sequence: TGTGCCAGCAGCCCTGGGACTAGCGGGGGAATGGGAGAGACCCAGTACTTC. Translating gives CASSPGTSGGMGETQYF. Drawing the rest from reference TRBV13 and TRBJ2-5, the complete variable domain is AAGVIQSPRHLIKEKRETATLKCYPIPRHDTVYWYQQGPGQDPQFLISFYEKMQSDKGSIPDRFSAQQFSDYHSELNMSSLELGDSALYFCASSPGTSGGMGETQYFGPGTRLLVL.

The chain carries TRBV2 and TRBJ1-2, with 7 positions matching TRBD1. Losses at the gene ends were 6 bases for V and 8 bases for J; bases not matched to a gene: 12. CDR3 size: 14 residues. CDR1 and CDR2 (germline): SNHLY, FYNNEI. The CDR3 spells CASSPDRDYGGYTF. Written as DNA, the CDR3 is TGTGCCAGCAGCCCTGACAGGGATTACGGCGGCTACACCTTC.

This clone occurred once. Written as DNA, the CDR3 is TGTGCCAGCAAGATCGACAGGGGGCGAACTGAAGCTTTCTTT. It codes for CASKIDRGRTEAFF. This chain connects TRBV19 to TRBJ1-1, with 10 bases identical to TRBD1. Losses at the gene ends were 9 bases for V and 5 bases for J; bases not matched to a gene: 9. Germline V gene sequence: CDR1 LNHDA, CDR2 SQIVND (reference sequence). The CDR3 runs to 14 residues.

The V call is TRBV4-1, the J call TRBJ2-7, with a tentative D call TRBD2 (5 bases). CDR1 and CDR2 from the germline V gene are MGHRA and YSYEKL. Trimming cost V 4 bases and J 4 bases, with 17 bases left between them. The CDR3 length is 15 residues. CDR3 DNA: TGCGCCAGCAGCCCTGGACCGACCGGGGTTTACGAGCAGTACTTC. Translating it yields CASSPGPTGVYEQYF.

This chain links TRBV2 with TRBJ2-3; 11 bases agree with TRBD1. Germline lookup yields CDR1 SNHLY and CDR2 FYNNEI. This CDR3 is 15 amino acids long. Losses at the gene ends were 7 bases for V and 5 bases for J; bases not matched to a gene: 8. Here the CDR3 DNA reads TGTGCCAGCAAATCATGGACAGGGGGCATAGATACGCAGTATTTT. It yields the protein CASKSWTGGIDTQYF.

The chain links TRBV6-5 to TRBJ1-2; D is unclear. V was trimmed by 8 bases and J by 5 bases, leaving 12 bases between them. Per the germline V gene, CDR1 is MNHEY and CDR2 is SVGAGI. CDR3 size: 12 residues. The CDR3 here is CASGRMGYGYTF. In nucleotides, the CDR3 is TGTGCCAGCGGAAGAATGGGTTATGGCTACACCTTC.

The chain recombines TRBV25-1 with TRBJ2-1, with D uncertain. The V gene's germline CDR1 is MGHDK and CDR2 SYGVNS. Trimming cost V 2 bases and J 10 bases, with 18 bases left between them. There are 15 residues in the CDR3. DNA for the CDR3: TGTGCCAGCAGTGAACGTCGGACCCGCTTGCAAGAGCAGTTCTTC. As protein: CASSERRTRLQEQFF.

Comment on this clone: The sample contains more than one DNA sequence encoding this CDR3. The V gene is TRBV6-5, the J gene TRBJ2-7; 8 bases align to TRBD2. CDR3 length equals 15 residues. CDR1 is MNHEY and CDR2 is SVGAGI in the germline V gene. Trimming took 0 bases from V and 1 from J; bases not matched to a gene: 2. CDR3 nucleotide sequence: TGTGCCAGCAGTTACTCGGCTAGCGGGTCCTACGAGCAGTACTTC. This encodes CASSYSASGSYEQYF.

V gene TRBV7-2 combines with J gene TRBJ2-5, with TRBD1 identical over 7 bases. The CDR3 loop spans 15 amino acids. Trimming took 7 bases from V and 3 from J; bases not matched to a gene: 11. In germline, CDR1 is SGHTA, CDR2 FQGNSA. The CDR3 region is CASTGAIQGKETQYF. CDR3 sequence (DNA): TGTGCCAGCACCGGGGCCATACAGGGGAAAGAGACCCAGTACTTC.

V is TRBV11-2 and J is TRBJ1-1, with TRBD1 as a possible D gene (5 bases). V was pared by 8 bases and J by 8 bases, with 12 bases between. The CDR3 extends over 11 amino acids. Per the germline V gene, CDR1 is SGHAT and CDR2 is FQNNGV. CDR3 sequence: CASRGETEAFF. The CDR3 nucleotides are TGTGCCAGCCGAGGGGAGACCGAAGCTTTCTTT.